This TCR beta chain came from a study of CD8+CD57+ T cells in acquired aplastic anemia (dated by TCRdb to between 2018 and 2020). Background on the whole study: Extracted DNA from sorted CD4+ and CD8+ cells averaged around 3.5 ug, ranging from roughly 0.17 to 30 ug. CD8+CD57+ expansion was defined as a frequency above the mean frequency observed in healthy subjects. What the authors observed across the whole study: Between patients and healthy controls, no significant difference in CD8+ Simpson's diversity was found (P=0.060). Roughly 30 CD8+ CDR3 sequences were shared between patients and controls but appeared highly expressed in patients and within their immunodominant clones.

Profiling of TCR beta VDJ combinations and CDR3 sequences used genomic DNA as the template. An Illumina HiSeq 2000 was the platform used for TCR repertoire sequencing. Per the original workflow: TRBV/TRBJ rearrangement plots, CDR3 size and DJ length profiles, and Simpson's diversity index were used to evaluate the repertoires. Whichever DNA sequence was most abundant in the deep sequencing data was defined as the immunodominant clone. CDR3 amino acid sequences were checked for sharing across subjects and were also compared against the VDJdb database and published repertoires. TCRdb's own reprocessing of the public reads used fastp at Q25 and MiXCR and kept productive beta chains. Entries that share a CDR3 protein sequence are merged under the most common genes and DNA. TCRdb, not the original authors, processed these V and J calls. In all, the sample holds about 240,000 distinct CDR3 sequences, and approximately 45% of those were seen once. Over 7.5% of the sample goes to the ten largest clones.

The germline V gene supplies CDR1 SGHRS and CDR2 YFSETQ. Unmatched junction bases come to 2, with V trimmed by 0 bases and J by 9 bases. The CDR3 spans 13 residues, from the cysteine through the phenylalanine. Here the CDR3 DNA is all that survives: 39 bases in frame from base 1. Flow cytometry had shown CD8+CD57+ cell expansion in the patients selected for sequencing. Every patient had severe acquired aplastic anemia, diagnosed using the International Study of Aplastic Anemia and Agranulocytosis and Camitta criteria. No therapy had been received by the patients at the time of blood sampling. The study deep-sequenced TCR repertoires of sorted CD4+ and CD8+ blood T cells from severe aplastic anemia patients and healthy subjects. In the USA, patient enrollment took place under clinicaltrials.gov protocols 00001620, 01623167, 00001397, 00071045, 00081523 and 00961064. Ficoll-Paque density gradient centrifugation was used to isolate peripheral blood mononuclear cells. Before DNA extraction, CD4+ and CD8+ T cells were sorted by FACS or by magnetic beads.

Turning to this clonotype: Its antigen has not been determined. No clone much larger than this one lies a single base away; base qualities are absent.

This sequence originates from a human donor with aplastic anemia. Sequenced input: sorted CD4+, CD8+, or CD8+CD57+ T cells (not recorded which) from PBMCs. The sequence joins TRBV5-1 to TRBJ1-2, with TRBD1 matching 10 junction bases. The bases are TGCGCCAGCAGCTTGGGGACAGGGGGGAGCTACACCTTC. This codes for CASSLGTGGSYTF. The CDR3, completed at both ends by the reference TRBV5-1 and TRBJ1-2 genes, gives the full variable domain KAGVTQTPRYLIKTRGQQVTLSCSPISGHRSVSWYQQTPGQGLQFLFEYFSETQRNKGNFPGRFSGRQFSNSRSEMNVSTLELGDSALYLCASSLGTGGSYTFGSGTRLTVV.